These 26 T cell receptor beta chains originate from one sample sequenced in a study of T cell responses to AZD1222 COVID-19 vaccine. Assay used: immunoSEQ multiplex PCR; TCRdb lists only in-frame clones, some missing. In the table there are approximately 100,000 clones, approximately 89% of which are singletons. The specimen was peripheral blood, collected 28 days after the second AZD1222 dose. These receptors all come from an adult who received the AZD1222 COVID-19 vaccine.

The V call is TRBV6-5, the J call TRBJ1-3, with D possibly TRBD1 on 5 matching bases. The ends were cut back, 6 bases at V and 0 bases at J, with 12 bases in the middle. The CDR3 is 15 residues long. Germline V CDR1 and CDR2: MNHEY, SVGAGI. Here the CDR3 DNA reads TGTGCCAGCAGATTAGTACAGGACTCTGGAAACACCATATATTTT. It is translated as CASRLVQDSGNTIYF.

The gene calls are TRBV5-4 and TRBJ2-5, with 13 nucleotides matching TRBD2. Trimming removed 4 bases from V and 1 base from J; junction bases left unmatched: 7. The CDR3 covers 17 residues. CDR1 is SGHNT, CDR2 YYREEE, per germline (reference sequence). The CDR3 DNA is TGTGCCAGCAGCGCGGGACTAGCGGGACAAATCCAAGAGACCCAGTACTTC. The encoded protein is CASSAGLAGQIQETQYF.

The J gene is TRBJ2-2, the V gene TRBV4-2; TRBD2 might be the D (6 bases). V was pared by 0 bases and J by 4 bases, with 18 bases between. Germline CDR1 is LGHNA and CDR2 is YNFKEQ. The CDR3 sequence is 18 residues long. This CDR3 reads CASSQDSGAGLGTGELFF. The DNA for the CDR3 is TGTGCCAGCAGCCAAGATTCTGGGGCGGGGTTGGGCACCGGGGAGCTGTTTTTT.

In nucleotides, the CDR3 is TGTGCCAGCAGGAACAGATTCAGAGAGGGCTATGGCTACACCTTC. This sequence encodes CASRNRFREGYGYTF. The rearrangement joins TRBV6-5 to TRBJ1-2; D is undetermined. This CDR3 spans 15 amino acids. V shed 6 bases and J shed 4 bases, with 18 bases lying between them. Germline lookup yields CDR1 MNHEY and CDR2 SVGAGI.

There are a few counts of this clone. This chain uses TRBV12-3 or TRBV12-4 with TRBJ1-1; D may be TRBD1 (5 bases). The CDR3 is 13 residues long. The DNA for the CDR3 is TGTGCTGCGGCGGTCAGGGTGAACACTGAAGCTTTCTTT. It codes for CAAAVRVNTEAFF.

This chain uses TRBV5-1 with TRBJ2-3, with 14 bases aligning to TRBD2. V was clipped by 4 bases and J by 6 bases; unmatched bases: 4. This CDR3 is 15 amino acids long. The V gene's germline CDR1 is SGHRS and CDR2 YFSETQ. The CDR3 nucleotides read TGCGCCAGCAGCCCGGGACTAGCGGGAGAGGATACGCAGTATTTT. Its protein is CASSPGLAGEDTQYF.

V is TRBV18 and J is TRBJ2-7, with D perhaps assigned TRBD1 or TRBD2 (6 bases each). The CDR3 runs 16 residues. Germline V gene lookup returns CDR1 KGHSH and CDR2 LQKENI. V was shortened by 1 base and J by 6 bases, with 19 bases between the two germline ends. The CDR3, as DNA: TGTGCCAGCTCACCACAGCGAGGGGGGTCTCGTTCCGAGCAGTACTTC. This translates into CASSPQRGGSRSEQYF.

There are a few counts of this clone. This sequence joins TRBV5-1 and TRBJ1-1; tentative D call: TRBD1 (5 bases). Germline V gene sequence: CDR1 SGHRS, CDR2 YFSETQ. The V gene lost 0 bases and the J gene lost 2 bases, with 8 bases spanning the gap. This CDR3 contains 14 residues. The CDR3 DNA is TGCGCCAGCAGCTTGGACGGACAAAACACTGAAGCTTTCTTT. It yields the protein CASSLDGQNTEAFF.

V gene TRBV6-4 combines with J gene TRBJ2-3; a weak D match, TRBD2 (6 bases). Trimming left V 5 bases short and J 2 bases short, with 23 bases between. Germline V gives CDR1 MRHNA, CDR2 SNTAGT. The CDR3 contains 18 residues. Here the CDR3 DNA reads TGTGCCAGCAGTCCCAGGCCCGGTAATAGCGGTACCACAGATACGCAGTATTTT. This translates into CASSPRPGNSGTTDTQYF.

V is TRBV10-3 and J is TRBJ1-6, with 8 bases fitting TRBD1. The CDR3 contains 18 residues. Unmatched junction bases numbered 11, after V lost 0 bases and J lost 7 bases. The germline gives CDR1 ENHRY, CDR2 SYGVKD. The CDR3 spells CAISESRRGRDRNSPLHF. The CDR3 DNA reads TGTGCCATCAGTGAGTCGCGGAGGGGGCGGGACAGGAATTCACCCCTCCACTTT.

Here the CDR3 reads CASSPPGASGSWETQYF. DNA for the CDR3: TGTGCCAGCTCACCACCCGGGGCTAGCGGGAGTTGGGAGACCCAGTACTTC. The rearrangement links TRBV18 to TRBJ2-5; 10 bases are a match to TRBD2. This CDR3 contains 17 residues. CDR1 and CDR2 from the germline V gene are KGHSH and LQKENI. Trimming removed 0 bases from V and 5 bases from J; junction bases left unmatched: 9.

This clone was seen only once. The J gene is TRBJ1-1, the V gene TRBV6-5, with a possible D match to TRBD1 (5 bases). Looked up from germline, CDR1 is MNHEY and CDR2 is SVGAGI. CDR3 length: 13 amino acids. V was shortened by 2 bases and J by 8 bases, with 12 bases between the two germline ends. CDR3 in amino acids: CASSYRGRLEAFF. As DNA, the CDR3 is TGTGCCAGCAGTTACCGGGGGAGGCTCGAAGCTTTCTTT.

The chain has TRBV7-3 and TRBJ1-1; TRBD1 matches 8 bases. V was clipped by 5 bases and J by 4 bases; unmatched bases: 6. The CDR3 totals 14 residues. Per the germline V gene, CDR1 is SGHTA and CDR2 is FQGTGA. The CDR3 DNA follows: TGTGCCAGCAGCGTACAGGGGGAAGGCACTGAAGCTTTCTTT. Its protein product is CASSVQGEGTEAFF.

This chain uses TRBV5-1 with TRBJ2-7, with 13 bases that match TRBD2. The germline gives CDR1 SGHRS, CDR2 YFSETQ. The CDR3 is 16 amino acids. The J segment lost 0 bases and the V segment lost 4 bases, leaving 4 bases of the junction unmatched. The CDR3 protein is CASSPGLAGSSYEQYF. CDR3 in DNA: TGCGCCAGCAGCCCGGGACTAGCGGGGAGCTCCTACGAGCAGTACTTC.

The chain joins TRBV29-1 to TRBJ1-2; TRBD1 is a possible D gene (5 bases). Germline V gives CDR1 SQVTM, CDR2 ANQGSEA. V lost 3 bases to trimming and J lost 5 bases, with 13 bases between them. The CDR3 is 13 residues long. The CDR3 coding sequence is TGCAGCGTTGACCGGGGGGTAGGGTATGGCTACACCTTC. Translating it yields CSVDRGVGYGYTF.

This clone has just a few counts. The CDR3 loop is CASGLVPLGQTGQPQHF. The CDR3 DNA sequence: TGTGCTAGTGGTTTGGTACCCCTGGGCCAAACGGGTCAGCCCCAGCATTTT. This sequence joins TRBV12-5 and TRBJ1-5; D ambiguous. Trimming pared 0 bases from V and 6 bases from J, leaving 18 bases between. The CDR3 length is 17 residues. CDR1 is LGHNT, CDR2 FRNRAP, per germline. The complete variable domain, with remaining parts taken from reference TRBV12-5 and TRBJ1-5, reads DARVTQTPRHKVTEMGQEVTMRCQPILGHNTVFWYRQTMMQGLELLAYFRNRAPLDDSGMPKDRFSAEMPDATLATLKIQPSEPRDSAVYFCASGLVPLGQTGQPQHFGDGTRLSIL.

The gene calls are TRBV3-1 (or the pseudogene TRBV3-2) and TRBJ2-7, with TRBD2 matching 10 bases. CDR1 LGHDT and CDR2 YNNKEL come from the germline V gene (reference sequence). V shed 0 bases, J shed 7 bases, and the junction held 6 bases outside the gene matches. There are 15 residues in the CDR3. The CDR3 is CASSQDSGGAWEQYF. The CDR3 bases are TGTGCCAGCAGCCAAGACAGCGGGGGGGCGTGGGAGCAGTACTTC.

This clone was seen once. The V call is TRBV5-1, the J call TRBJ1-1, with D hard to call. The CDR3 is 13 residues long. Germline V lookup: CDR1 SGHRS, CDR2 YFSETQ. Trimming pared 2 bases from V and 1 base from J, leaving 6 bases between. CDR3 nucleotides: TGCGCCAGCAGCTTACACACGAACACTGAAGCTTTCTTT. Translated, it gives CASSLHTNTEAFF.

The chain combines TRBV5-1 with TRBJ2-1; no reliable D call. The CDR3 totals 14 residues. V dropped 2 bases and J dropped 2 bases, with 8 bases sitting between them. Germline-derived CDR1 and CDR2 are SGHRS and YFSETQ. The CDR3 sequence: CASSFARTYNEQFF. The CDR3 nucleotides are TGCGCCAGCAGCTTCGCTCGGACCTACAATGAGCAGTTCTTC.

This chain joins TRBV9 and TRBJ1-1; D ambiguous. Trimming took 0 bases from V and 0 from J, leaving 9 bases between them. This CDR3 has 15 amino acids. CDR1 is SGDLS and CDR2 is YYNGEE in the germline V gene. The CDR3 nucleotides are TGTGCCAGCAGCGTAGGGAGAGCCCTGAACACTGAAGCTTTCTTT. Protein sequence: CASSVGRALNTEAFF.

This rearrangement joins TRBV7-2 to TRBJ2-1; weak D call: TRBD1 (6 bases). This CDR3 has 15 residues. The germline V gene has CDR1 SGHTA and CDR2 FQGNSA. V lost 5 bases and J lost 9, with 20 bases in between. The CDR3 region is CASSPLKGDLAEQFF. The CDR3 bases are TGTGCCAGCAGCCCACTTAAGGGGGATCTAGCTGAGCAGTTCTTC.

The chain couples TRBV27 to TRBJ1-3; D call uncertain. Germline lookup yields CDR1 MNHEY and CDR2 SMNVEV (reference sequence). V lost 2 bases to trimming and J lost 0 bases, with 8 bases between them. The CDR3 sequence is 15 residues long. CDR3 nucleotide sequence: TGTGCCAGCAGTTTAATAGGGCTCTCTGGAAACACCATATATTTT. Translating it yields CASSLIGLSGNTIYF.

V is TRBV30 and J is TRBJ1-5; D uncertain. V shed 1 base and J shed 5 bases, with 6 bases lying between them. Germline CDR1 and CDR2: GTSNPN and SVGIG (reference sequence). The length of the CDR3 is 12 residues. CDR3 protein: CAWSAQHQPQHF. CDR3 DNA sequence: TGTGCCTGGAGTGCCCAACATCAGCCCCAGCATTTT.

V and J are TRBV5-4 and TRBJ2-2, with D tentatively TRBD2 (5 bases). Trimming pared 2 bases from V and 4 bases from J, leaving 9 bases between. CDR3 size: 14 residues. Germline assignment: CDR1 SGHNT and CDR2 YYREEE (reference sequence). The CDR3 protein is CASSFGLVTGELFF. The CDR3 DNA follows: TGTGCCAGCAGCTTTGGACTCGTCACCGGGGAGCTGTTTTTT.

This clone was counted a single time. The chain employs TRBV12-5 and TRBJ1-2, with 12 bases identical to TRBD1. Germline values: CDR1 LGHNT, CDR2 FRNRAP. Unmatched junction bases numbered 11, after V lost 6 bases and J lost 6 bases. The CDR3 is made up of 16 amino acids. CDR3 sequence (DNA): TGTGCTAGTGGGAACCAACCGGGACAGGGGGCCGATGGCTACACCTTC. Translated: CASGNQPGQGADGYTF.

Here the CDR3 DNA reads TGCGCCAGCAGCTTGGAAGGTTGGGACAGAAGCTACGAGCAGTACTTC. Its protein product is CASSLEGWDRSYEQYF. The V call is TRBV5-1, the J call TRBJ2-7; 7 positions agree with TRBD1. The CDR3 spans 16 residues. Trimming cost V 0 bases and J 3 bases; bases outside gene matches: 9. Germline assignment: CDR1 SGHRS and CDR2 YFSETQ.